This T cell receptor beta chain is from a study of cytomegalovirus exposure and HLA in healthy donors. Broader study findings: First-cohort TCR clusters were later found to tend to co-occur in the 120 or so validation repertoires. Rarity characterized most TCR sequences, yet some public TCRs appeared in many donors.

CDR1 is SNHLY and CDR2 is FYNNEI in the germline V gene. There are 11 residues in the CDR3. The V and J ends lost 7 bases and 3 bases respectively, with 6 bases between them. The table came from immunoSEQ multiplex PCR; TCRdb's copy has only in-frame clones and leaves some out. The sample comprises 70,000 to 80,000 clones, around 94% of which are singletons, and 3.2% rests with the top ten. Details on this clone: What it recognizes is unknown.

This clonotype was obtained from a woman younger than 30 in good health and CMV-seropositive. Sequenced sample: PBMCs. The rearrangement joins TRBV2 to TRBJ1-1; D unresolved. CDR3 DNA: TGTGCCAGCACGGAGGACACTGAAGCTTTCTTT. It specifies CASTEDTEAFF.